This T cell receptor (beta chain) emerged from a study of T cell changes during pregnancy in multiple sclerosis. Germline CDR1 is MGHRA and CDR2 is YSYEKL. The CDR3 totals 15 residues. V was pared by 3 bases and J by 1 base, with 12 bases between. Profiling relied on immunoSEQ multiplex PCR, and the TCRdb table lists in-frame clones only, not all of them. The table lists about 83,000 clones, about 91% of them singletons. The receptor was derived from a female donor in good health, serving as a control in a pregnancy study. Some clones in this sample may be carry-over from other donors' samples. This specimen consisted of PBMCs, obtained in the first trimester of pregnancy. The chain joins TRBV4-1 to TRBJ2-5, with D tentatively TRBD2 (6 bases). CDR3 loop: CASSHVRGGQETQYF. CDR3 sequence (DNA): TGCGCCAGCAGCCACGTTAGGGGAGGCCAAGAGACCCAGTACTTC.